Presented here are 7 T cell receptor beta chains from one specimen sequenced in a study of cytomegalovirus exposure and HLA in healthy donors. Primers: 60 Vbeta forward and 13 Jbeta reverse. Produced via immunoSEQ multiplex PCR; TCRdb's table is partial and in-frame only. Of 110,000 or so clones in the sample, about four fifths are singletons; the top ten hold 2% to 2.5%. The source material was PBMCs. The receptors derive from a woman between 35 and 50 years old in good health and CMV-seronegative.

This clone was seen only once. This chain joins TRBV27 and TRBJ2-1; 13 bases are a match to TRBD2. CDR3 length equals 14 residues. Looked up from germline, CDR1 is MNHEY and CDR2 is SMNVEV (reference sequence). The trim removed 7 bases at V and 7 bases at J, leaving 4 bases unmatched. CDR3 protein: CASNGLAGANEQFF. CDR3 sequence (DNA): TGTGCCAGCAACGGACTAGCGGGAGCTAATGAGCAGTTCTTC.

The genes are TRBV6-6 and TRBJ2-1, with unresolved D. CDR3 size: 13 residues. Germline V gene sequence: CDR1 MNHNY, CDR2 SVGAGI (reference sequence). Trimming shortened V by 0 bases and J by 12 bases, and 12 bases separated the two germline ends. The CDR3 DNA follows: TGTGCCAGCAGTTACTCGATGCGTACCGGGCAGTTCTTC. Protein sequence: CASSYSMRTGQFF.

CDR3 nucleotide sequence: TGTGCCAGCAGTTCTCAGGGAGGAACCGGGGAGCTGTTTTTT. Translating gives CASSSQGGTGELFF. The chain employs TRBV6-6 and TRBJ2-2; TRBD2 is a possible D gene (6 bases). Per germline, CDR1 MNHNY and CDR2 SVGAGI (reference sequence). The V end was cut by 4 bases, the J end by 5 bases, with 11 bases between. The CDR3 has 14 residues.

The gene calls are TRBV7-8 and TRBJ1-2; 9 nucleotides agree with TRBD1. Germline CDR1 reads SGHVS; CDR2 reads FQNEAQ. J gave up 3 bases and V 4 bases, and 3 bases lay outside the gene matches. This CDR3 comprises 14 residues. CDR3 loop: CASSSDRGDYGYTF. CDR3 bases: TGTGCCAGCAGCTCGGACAGGGGTGACTATGGCTACACCTTC.

This clone is a singleton in its sample. The chain links TRBV5-6 to TRBJ2-7; 7 nucleotides match TRBD2. The CDR3 runs to 13 residues. Germline V gives CDR1 SGHDT, CDR2 YYEEEE. The J segment lost 3 bases and the V segment lost 2 bases, leaving 2 bases of the junction unmatched. CDR3 in amino acids: CASSFGRGYEQYF. CDR3 nucleotide sequence: TGTGCCAGCAGCTTTGGGAGGGGCTACGAGCAGTACTTC.

The J gene is TRBJ1-5, the V gene TRBV18, with D possibly being TRBD1 (5 bases). V was pared by 5 bases and J by 15 bases, with 11 bases between. The CDR3 totals 10 residues. In germline, CDR1 is KGHSH, CDR2 LQKENI. The CDR3 DNA sequence: TGTGCCAGCTCAGGGGCGTTGCGGCATTTT. Protein: CASSGALRHF.

The genes are TRBV19 and TRBJ1-2, with no clear D. V shed 2 bases and J shed 6 bases, with 7 bases lying between them. Germline V lookup: CDR1 LNHDA, CDR2 SQIVND (reference sequence). The CDR3 is 12 residues long. The CDR3 bases are TGTGCCAGTAGTATAACAACCCATGGCTACACCTTC. Its protein product is CASSITTHGYTF.